These 27 T cell receptor beta chains share one sample of origin, sequenced in a study of vaccination effects on CD4 cells after COVID-19. Before any sequencing was done, the ViraFEST assay used viral peptide pools to expand antigen-specific CD4+ T cells. The authors isolated CD4+ T cells after about 10 days of culture. Testing of the vaccine recipients showed negative nucleocapsid antibodies and no prior SARS-CoV-2 infection. These receptors are not linked to any known antigen. The assay was immunoSEQ multiplex PCR, and TCRdb's table has in-frame clones only and misses some. This sample carries some 69,000 clones, 60% to 75% of them seen once, and the ten largest clones take 2.5% to 3.5%. Sequencing was performed on CD4+ T cells from PBMCs cultured with HCoV-NL63 spike peptides, taken before COVID-19 vaccination. These TCRs come from a human donor who received a COVID-19 vaccine.

This rearrangement joins TRBV5-6 to TRBJ1-4; 12 bases align to TRBD1. The germline V gene has CDR1 SGHDT and CDR2 YYEEEE. V gave up 2 bases and J gave up 7 bases; unmatched junction bases: 12. This CDR3 is 18 amino acids long. The chain's CDR3 is CASSFSGTGGLVSEKLFF. DNA of the CDR3: TGTGCCAGCAGCTTTTCCGGGACAGGGGGCCTCGTAAGTGAAAAACTGTTTTTT.

The rearrangement uses TRBV21-1 and TRBJ1-1. TRBV21-1 is assigned pseudogene status. This CDR3 is built from 11 residues. The CDR3: CASWLTGEAFF. CDR3 bases: TGTGCCAGCTGGCTAACGGGTGAAGCTTTCTTT.

This sequence joins TRBV10-3 and TRBJ1-3, with 8 bases fitting TRBD1. Per germline, CDR1 ENHRY and CDR2 SYGVKD. Germline trimming cut 10 bases from V and 3 bases from J; bases unmatched to any gene: 5. This CDR3 region has 13 residues. The CDR3 DNA reads as TGTGCCACCTGGACAGGGTATGGAAACACCATATATTTT. This codes for CATWTGYGNTIYF.

This chain connects TRBV5-1 to TRBJ1-4; the D is unclear. V was cut by 1 base and J by 2 bases, with 15 bases left in between. This CDR3 spans 17 amino acids. Germline V gene data show CDR1 as SGHRS and CDR2 as YFSETQ. Written as DNA, the CDR3 is TGCGCCAGCAGCTTGTCGGGCAGCTTCATCACTAATGAAAAACTGTTTTTT. It translates to CASSLSGSFITNEKLFF.

DNA of the CDR3: TGTGCCACCAGTGATGCACGTATAGCGGGGAGAGCTCATACGCAGTATTTT. Amino acid sequence: CATSDARIAGRAHTQYF. This chain uses TRBV24-1 with TRBJ2-3; 8 bases are shared with TRBD2. The CDR3 is 17 amino acids. V dropped 3 bases and J dropped 7; count of bases not matched to a gene: 14. CDR1 and CDR2 (germline): KGHDR, SFDVKD.

The chain combines TRBV29-1 with TRBJ1-5; D not resolved. Deletions cut 7 bases from V and 6 bases from J, with 22 bases between. Looked up from germline, CDR1 is SQVTM and CDR2 is ANQGSEA. This CDR3 contains 15 residues. CDR3: CSADYPGSPLQPQHF. The DNA for the CDR3 is TGCAGCGCCGACTACCCCGGGAGCCCCCTTCAGCCCCAGCATTTT.

V gene TRBV18 combines with J gene TRBJ2-5; D is possibly TRBD1 (5 bases). Germline V gene sequence: CDR1 KGHSH, CDR2 LQKENI. V was trimmed by 0 bases and J by 2 bases, leaving 7 bases between them. This CDR3 is 14 amino acids long. Written as DNA, the CDR3 is TGTGCCAGCTCACCACCGGACATTCAAGAGACCCAGTACTTC. Translated, it gives CASSPPDIQETQYF. Using reference TRBV18 and TRBJ2-5 for the parts outside the CDR3, the full variable domain is NAGVMQNPRHLVRRRGQEARLRCSPMKGHSHVYWYRQLPEEGLKFMVYLQKENIIDESGMPKERFSAEFPKEGPSILRIQQVVRGDSAAYFCASSPPDIQETQYFGPGTRLLVL.

The rearrangement joins TRBV10-3 to TRBJ2-3, with 13 bases matching TRBD2. The trim removed 6 bases at V and 1 base at J, leaving 4 bases unmatched. CDR1 is ENHRY, CDR2 SYGVKD, per germline. The CDR3 is 16 amino acids. Written as DNA, the CDR3 is TGTGCCATCAGACTAGCGGGGGGGGAAGGCACAGATACGCAGTATTTT. Amino acids: CAIRLAGGEGTDTQYF.

The rearrangement uses TRBV5-6 and TRBJ2-5; D unclear. The CDR3 totals 14 residues. The V gene's germline CDR1 is SGHDT and CDR2 YYEEEE. The V end lost 1 base, the J end lost 2 bases, and 9 bases lay between the germline ends. The CDR3: CASSLIQTQETQYF. The CDR3 DNA sequence: TGTGCCAGCAGCTTGATACAGACTCAAGAGACCCAGTACTTC.

The chain has TRBV7-2 and TRBJ2-3; TRBD1 matches at 8 bases. The CDR3 sequence is 15 residues long. Trimming removed 5 bases from V and 5 bases from J; junction bases left unmatched: 9. Germline loops: CDR1 SGHTA, CDR2 FQGNSA. CDR3 residues: CASSVLTGVGDTQYF. CDR3 sequence (DNA): TGTGCCAGCAGCGTATTGACAGGGGTGGGAGATACGCAGTATTTT.

V usage is TRBV6-1 and J usage is TRBJ1-1; D is unclear. V was shortened by 2 bases and J by 11 bases, with 15 bases between the two germline ends. Germline loops: CDR1 MNHNS, CDR2 SASEGT. This CDR3 region has 13 residues. Written as DNA, the CDR3 is TGTGCCAGCAGTGAACTTGCAGCGGTGGGGGCTTTCTTT. This gives the protein CASSELAAVGAFF.

This rearrangement joins TRBV18 to TRBJ1-1; D remains unclear. The length of the CDR3 is 12 residues. V lost 2 bases to trimming and J lost 7 bases, with 8 bases between them. The germline V gene has CDR1 KGHSH and CDR2 LQKENI. CDR3 loop: CASSPEGDEAFF. CDR3 bases: TGTGCCAGCTCACCAGAGGGCGATGAAGCTTTCTTT.

The V and J genes are TRBV24-1 and TRBJ1-4; possible D gene TRBD1, 5 bases. The ends were cut back, 4 bases at V and 8 bases at J, with 10 bases in the middle. Looked up from germline, CDR1 is KGHDR and CDR2 is SFDVKD. This CDR3 region has 13 residues. The CDR3 loop reads CATSDPGREKLFF. The DNA for the CDR3 is TGTGCCACCAGTGACCCGGGACGCGAAAAACTGTTTTTT.

This chain uses TRBV6-5 with TRBJ2-3; 9 nucleotides align to TRBD1. V shed 4 bases, J shed 8 bases, and the junction held 13 bases outside the gene matches. The CDR3 extends over 16 amino acids. Looked up from germline, CDR1 is MNHEY and CDR2 is SVGAGI. The CDR3, as DNA: TGTGCCAGCAGTTTCCTTTCGGGACAGGGCCGAGGTACGCAGTATTTT. Encoded protein: CASSFLSGQGRGTQYF.

The gene calls are TRBV6-5 and TRBJ2-7, with D tentatively TRBD1 (6 bases). V was pared by 5 bases and J by 0 bases, with 14 bases between. The CDR3 is made up of 15 amino acids. Germline lookup yields CDR1 MNHEY and CDR2 SVGAGI. The CDR3 loop reads CASSRTAFSSYEQYV. The CDR3 coding sequence is TGTGCCAGCAGTCGGACAGCTTTTAGCTCCTACGAGCAGTACGTC.

The chain has TRBV10-3 and TRBJ2-7; possibly TRBD1 for D (5 bases). Per germline, CDR1 ENHRY and CDR2 SYGVKD. CDR3 size: 12 residues. V was shortened by 4 bases and J by 3 bases, with 7 bases between the two germline ends. CDR3 region: CAISAQGYEQYV. The CDR3 DNA follows: TGTGCCATCAGTGCTCAGGGCTACGAGCAGTACGTC.

This chain connects TRBV28 to TRBJ2-7; TRBD1 or TRBD2 may be the D gene (5 bases each). The germline V gene has CDR1 MDHEN and CDR2 SYDVKM. Trimming pared 6 bases from V and 0 bases from J, leaving 18 bases between. This CDR3 is 16 amino acids long. CDR3 in DNA: TGTGCCAGCAGGGTTGTCCGGGACGCATCCTCCTACGAGCAGTACTTC. Its translation is CASRVVRDASSYEQYF.

The J gene is TRBJ1-1, the V gene TRBV5-1; TRBD1 might be the D (5 bases). This CDR3 is 16 amino acids long. The V gene's germline CDR1 is SGHRS and CDR2 YFSETQ. Trimming cost V 1 base and J 11 bases, with 24 bases left between them. The CDR3 is CASSLRPGVTGGNAFF. The CDR3 DNA reads TGCGCCAGCAGCTTGCGCCCGGGGGTGACTGGGGGTAATGCTTTCTTT.

The chain uses TRBV7-2 and TRBJ2-3; possible D gene TRBD1, 5 bases. The CDR3 covers 17 residues. From germline, CDR1 is SGHTA and CDR2 FQGNSA. V was cut by 4 bases and J by 1 base, with 18 bases left in between. The CDR3 protein is CASSWYQRRERTDTQYF. DNA for the CDR3: TGTGCCAGCAGCTGGTATCAGCGCAGGGAACGCACAGATACGCAGTATTTT.

The gene calls are TRBV3-1 (or the pseudogene TRBV3-2) and TRBJ2-2; no clear D gene. This CDR3 is built from 13 residues. Trimming shortened V by 7 bases and J by 1 base, and 7 bases separated the two germline ends. Germline CDR1 LGHDT, CDR2 YNNKEL (reference sequence). The DNA of the CDR3 is TGTGCCAGCACCCGGAGGAACACCGGGGAGCTGTTTTTT. Residues: CASTRRNTGELFF.

CDR3 residues: CASQGARRLSNQPQHF. As DNA, the CDR3 is TGTGCCAGCCAGGGGGCGCGGCGATTGAGCAATCAGCCCCAGCATTTT. The gene calls are TRBV6-4 and TRBJ1-5; 8 nucleotides line up with TRBD1. CDR3 length: 16 amino acids. V shed 8 bases, J shed 1 base, and the junction held 10 bases outside the gene matches. In germline, CDR1 is MRHNA, CDR2 SNTAGT.

The chain couples TRBV6-5 to TRBJ2-7; 8 bases line up with TRBD1. V lost 6 bases and J lost 2; bases outside the gene matches: 6. Germline CDR1 and CDR2: MNHEY and SVGAGI. The CDR3 is made up of 14 amino acids. This CDR3 is CASRFRQGPYEQYV. CDR3 bases: TGTGCCAGCAGATTCCGACAGGGGCCCTACGAGCAGTACGTC.

This clone showed up just a few times. CDR3 nucleotides: TGTGCTAGTGGTTTGGTACCGTTCTACAATGAGCAGTTCTTC. Protein sequence: CASGLVPFYNEQFF. The rearrangement uses TRBV12-5 and TRBJ2-1; D unresolved. The germline gives CDR1 LGHNT, CDR2 FRNRAP. Trimming left V 0 bases short and J 3 bases short, with 6 bases between. This CDR3 comprises 14 residues.

The chain has TRBV5-1 and TRBJ1-1; TRBD1 agrees at 7 bases. CDR3 length equals 13 residues. The ends lost 4 bases at V and 5 bases at J; junction bases unmatched: 5. Germline V gene data show CDR1 as SGHRS and CDR2 as YFSETQ. The CDR3 loop is CASSADRRTEAFF. DNA for the CDR3: TGCGCCAGCAGCGCGGACAGGAGAACTGAAGCTTTCTTT.

The chain links TRBV23-1 to TRBJ2-5; 10 positions agree with TRBD1. TRBV23-1 is recorded as an ORF, its role being uncertain. The CDR3 is 18 residues long. V dropped 3 bases and J dropped 1; count of bases not matched to a gene: 11. CDR3: CASSQLGLDRGLQETQYF. As DNA, the CDR3 is TGCGCCAGCAGTCAGTTGGGCTTAGACAGGGGGCTCCAAGAGACCCAGTACTTC.

The chain combines TRBV6-4 with TRBJ1-2; no clear D. The CDR3 spans 12 residues. The germline V gene has CDR1 MRHNA and CDR2 SNTAGT. With 6 bases removed from V and 5 bases from J, the gap between germline ends came to 10 bases. The CDR3 coding sequence is TGTGCCAGCAGCGGAAGGGTTTATGGCTACACCTTC. Its protein is CASSGRVYGYTF.

This clone was found a few times. The chain carries TRBV4-3 and TRBJ1-2, with TRBD1 matching over 8 bases. This CDR3 region has 16 residues. J lost 2 bases, V lost 0 bases, and 5 bases had no gene match. Germline CDR1 is LGHNA and CDR2 is YSLEER. The CDR3 is CASSQEYRGKNYGYTF. CDR3 nucleotide sequence: TGCGCCAGCAGCCAAGAGTACAGGGGGAAAAACTATGGCTACACCTTC.